A selection of T cell receptor beta chains follows, all from one sample in a study of cytomegalovirus exposure and HLA in healthy donors. Measured with immunoSEQ multiplex PCR; TCRdb has only the in-frame clones, and not every one. Of approximately 38,000 clones in the sample, around 82% were seen once. The sequenced material came from PBMCs. The receptor set was obtained from a woman younger than 30 in good health and CMV-seropositive. Each CDR3 is given with its conserved first and last residue. The D gene is left open where the match is weak. Size is stated for part of the rows, as once, few or many counts, or as a class when the clone is expanded.

D	size	V	J	CDR3	DNA
NA	once	TRBV4-3	TRBJ2-1	CASSLGLAGGDEQFF	TGCGCCAGCAGCCTCGGGCTAGCCGGAGGGGATGAGCAGTTCTTC
NA	NA	TRBV18	TRBJ2-1	CASTLVMQGRDEQFF	TGTGCCAGCACCCTCGTGATGCAGGGCCGCGATGAGCAGTTCTTC
NA	NA	TRBV6-5	TRBJ1-2	CASSPTLQGRHTF	TGTGCCAGCAGCCCTACCTTACAGGGTCGCCACACCTTC
NA	NA	TRBV27	TRBJ1-1	CASSPAGVTEAFF	TGTGCCAGCAGTCCAGCGGGGGTCACTGAAGCTTTCTTT
TRBD2	once	TRBV5-1	TRBJ2-1	CASSVRTSGGPSSYNEQFF	TGCGCCAGCAGCGTTCGGACTAGCGGGGGCCCAAGCTCCTACAATGAGCAGTTCTTC
NA	NA	TRBV18	TRBJ2-1	CASSQLNSNNEQFF	TGTGCCAGCTCCCAATTAAACTCGAACAATGAGCAGTTCTTC
NA	NA	TRBV28	TRBJ1-2	CASSLSAGDGYTF	TGTGCCAGCAGTTTAAGTGCAGGGGACGGCTACACCTTC
NA	NA	TRBV7-2	TRBJ2-1	CASSLATQFF	TGTGCCAGCAGCTTAGCGACACAGTTCTTC
NA	NA	TRBV6-5	TRBJ1-2	CATVERDYGYTF	TGTGCCACCGTGGAGAGAGACTATGGCTACACCTTC
NA	few	TRBV28	TRBJ2-7	CASSPGRGAYEQYF	TGTGCCAGCAGCCCGGGAAGAGGCGCCTACGAGCAGTACTTC
TRBD1	NA	TRBV11-2	TRBJ2-7	CASSPGGSSYEQYF	TGTGCCAGCAGCCCAGGGGGAAGTAGCTACGAGCAGTACTTC
NA	NA	TRBV27	TRBJ1-2	CASSSGGRWGYYGYTF	TGTGCCAGCAGTTCCGGGGGGCGCTGGGGTTACTATGGCTACACCTTC
TRBD1	NA	TRBV30	TRBJ1-2	CAWSPRQGYGYTF	TGTGCCTGGAGTCCCCGACAGGGCTATGGCTACACCTTC
NA	NA	TRBV30	TRBJ1-1	CAWSTNRVRSEAFF	TGTGCCTGGAGCACCAACAGGGTTCGCTCTGAAGCTTTCTTT
TRBD2	NA	TRBV19	TRBJ2-3	CASSIVASGSADTQYF	TGTGCCAGTAGTATAGTTGCTAGCGGGAGTGCAGATACGCAGTATTTT
TRBD1	NA	TRBV28	TRBJ2-2	CASSLGDRETGELFF	TGTGCCAGCAGTTTAGGGGACAGGGAGACCGGGGAGCTGTTTTTT
NA	NA	TRBV7-2	TRBJ2-3	CASSFRSSLTDTQYF	TGTGCCAGCAGCTTTCGTAGTAGCCTCACAGATACGCAGTATTTT
TRBD2	NA	TRBV9	TRBJ2-3	CASSDSGRAGVGADTQYF	TGTGCCAGCAGCGATAGCGGGAGGGCCGGGGTCGGCGCAGATACGCAGTATTTT
NA	NA	TRBV15	TRBJ2-7	CATSRDSTGQIAYEQYF	TGTGCCACCAGCAGAGATTCAACTGGACAGATAGCCTACGAGCAGTACTTC